These 13 T cell receptor beta chains came from one sample sequenced in a study of cytomegalovirus exposure and HLA in healthy donors. Both 60 Vbeta primers and 13 Jbeta primers went into the PCR. Here immunoSEQ multiplex PCR was the method, and the copy in TCRdb shows in-frame clones only, minus some. Its table records some 130,000 clones. The sample taken for sequencing was PBMCs. The receptors come from a woman aged 40 to 50 in good health and CMV-seropositive.

The chain combines TRBV4-1 with TRBJ2-7; tentatively, D is TRBD1 (8 bases). Trimming took off 3 bases at V and 2 bases at J, with 17 bases between the two ends. The germline CDR1 and CDR2 sequences are MGHRA and YSYEKL. The CDR3 consists of 16 residues. The CDR3 nucleotides are TGCGCCAGCAGCCAGTCACAACAGGGGGGGACCTACGAGCAGTACTTC. It translates to CASSQSQQGGTYEQYF.

The chain recombines TRBV6-5 with TRBJ1-1; the match to TRBD1 covers 7 bases. V lost 4 bases, J lost 1 base, and 6 bases stayed unmatched. CDR1 and CDR2 (germline): MNHEY, SVGAGI. This CDR3 spans 15 amino acids. CDR3 amino acids: CASSSRTGANTEAFF. Written as DNA, the CDR3 is TGTGCCAGCAGTTCACGGACAGGCGCGAACACTGAAGCTTTCTTT.

V is TRBV28 and J is TRBJ1-1; 7 bases match TRBD1. Germline-derived CDR1 and CDR2 are MDHEN and SYDVKM. The CDR3 is made up of 13 amino acids. Trimming took 3 bases from V and 11 from J; bases not matched to a gene: 9. This CDR3 is CASSLGDRVGAFF. CDR3 sequence (DNA): TGTGCCAGCAGTTTGGGTGACAGGGTGGGCGCTTTCTTT.

This sequence joins TRBV7-2 and TRBJ2-7, with 11 bases identical to TRBD2. There are 18 residues in the CDR3. V lost 1 base, J lost 3 bases, and 11 bases stayed unmatched. Germline CDR1 SGHTA, CDR2 FQGNSA. The CDR3 coding sequence is TGTGCCAGCAGCTTAGGACTAGCGGGGCCGGGTCGGGTCTACGAGCAGTACTTC. Its protein product is CASSLGLAGPGRVYEQYF.

This sequence joins TRBV7-2 and TRBJ1-1; the D is unclear. The CDR3 contains 13 residues. The V end lost 2 bases, the J end lost 6 bases, and 10 bases lay between the germline ends. The V gene's germline CDR1 is SGHTA and CDR2 FQGNSA. As DNA, the CDR3 is TGTGCCAGCAGCTTACCGGTGCGATCTGAAGCTTTCTTT. This gives the protein CASSLPVRSEAFF.

J is TRBJ1-1 and V is TRBV19; tentatively, D is TRBD1 (6 bases). Trimming shortened V by 6 bases and J by 6 bases, and 11 bases separated the two germline ends. Germline assignment: CDR1 LNHDA and CDR2 SQIVND (reference sequence). This CDR3 region has 12 residues. The chain's CDR3 is CASSQGNPEAFF. The CDR3, as DNA: TGTGCCAGTAGCCAGGGGAATCCTGAAGCTTTCTTT.

On this clone: One end of the junction varies from germline; a read error may be responsible. This chain links TRBV5-1 with TRBJ1-1; 8 bases match TRBD1. CDR1 SGHRS and CDR2 YFSETQ come from the germline V gene. The CDR3 is 13 residues long. DNA of the CDR3: TGCGCCAACAGCTTGGATCGGACAGGGAAAACTTTCTTT. Translation: CANSLDRTGKTFF.

The chain carries TRBV5-1 and TRBJ2-3; 8 nucleotides align to TRBD1. Germline loops: CDR1 SGHRS, CDR2 YFSETQ. The CDR3 spans 19 residues. The ends lost 4 bases at V and 0 bases at J; junction bases unmatched: 16. In DNA, the CDR3 is TGCGCCAGCAGCCGGGGAGCAGGGGGCATTTCAAGAAGCACAGATACGCAGTATTTT. The encoded protein is CASSRGAGGISRSTDTQYF.

The J gene is TRBJ1-1, the V gene TRBV6-5; D remains ambiguous. Trimming took 8 bases from V and 8 from J, leaving 18 bases between them. CDR3 length equals 13 residues. Germline V CDR1 and CDR2: MNHEY, SVGAGI. This chain's CDR3 is CASSILAETEAFF. The CDR3, as DNA: TGTGCCAGCTCAATCTTGGCAGAAACGGAAGCTTTCTTT.

This chain links TRBV6-1 with TRBJ1-5; possibly TRBD1 for D (6 bases). V lost 1 base and J 6 bases, leaving 13 bases between the germline ends. CDR3 size: 15 residues. The V gene's germline CDR1 is MNHNS and CDR2 SASEGT. The CDR3 region is CASSEVGGQGQPQHF. The CDR3 DNA reads TGTGCCAGCAGTGAAGTGGGGGGGCAGGGTCAGCCCCAGCATTTT.

V usage is TRBV28 and J usage is TRBJ2-2, with a weak D call TRBD1 (5 bases). This CDR3 region has 15 residues. Germline loops: CDR1 MDHEN, CDR2 SYDVKM. V was shortened by 2 bases and J by 5 bases, with 12 bases between the two germline ends. DNA for the CDR3: TGTGCCAGCAGTTTAGTTCAGGGTAGTACCGGGGAGCTGTTTTTT. Translation gives CASSLVQGSTGELFF. The full variable domain, completed using reference TRBV28 and TRBJ2-2, is DVKVTQSSRYLVKRTGEKVFLECVQDMDHENMFWYRQDPGLGLRLIYFSYDVKMKEKGDIPEGYSVSREKKERFSLILESASTNQTSMYLCASSLVQGSTGELFFGEGSRLTVL.

The chain employs TRBV9 and TRBJ2-2; D is uncertain. This CDR3 has 15 amino acids. V was pared by 5 bases and J by 4 bases, with 15 bases between. CDR1 and CDR2 from the germline V gene are SGDLS and YYNGEE. The DNA for the CDR3 is TGTGCCAGCAGGCCCTGGAGTTCCGGCACCGGGGAGCTGTTTTTT. Translating it yields CASRPWSSGTGELFF.

The chain couples TRBV19 to TRBJ1-5; possible D gene TRBD1, 5 bases. Germline loops: CDR1 LNHDA, CDR2 SQIVND (reference sequence). This CDR3 is 14 amino acids long. V was trimmed by 11 bases and J by 6 bases, leaving 20 bases between them. CDR3 DNA sequence: TGTGCCGGAGCGGCGGGGGGGGGTAGTCAGCCCCAGCATTTT. The encoded protein is CAGAAGGGSQPQHF.